A single sample is the source of the 15 T cell receptor beta chains below, sequenced in a study of glioma-infiltrating T cells after dendritic cell vaccination. TCRdb's table, derived via immunoSEQ multiplex PCR, lists solely in-frame clones and lacks some. The sample has approximately 100,000 clones, about four fifths seen once; the top ten hold under 7%. Sequences were derived from blood, sampled before dendritic cell vaccination. These receptors originate from a human donor with glioblastoma.

The chain links TRBV6-5 to TRBJ2-2; 8 bases are a match to TRBD1. From germline, CDR1 is MNHEY and CDR2 SVGAGI. Trimming removed 6 bases from V and 7 bases from J; junction bases left unmatched: 10. This CDR3 is built from 15 residues. Here the CDR3 DNA reads TGTGCCAGCAGCCTAGGCCAGGGGGCGGGCGGGGAGCTGTTTTTT. Translated: CASSLGQGAGGELFF.

This chain connects TRBV21-1 to TRBJ2-1; no check of the table's D call, TRBD2, against the DNA was made. TRBV21-1 is reported as a pseudogene. This CDR3 has 17 amino acids. The CDR3 sequence is CASSKSSLAEGSNEQFF. The CDR3 coding sequence is TGTGCCAGCAGCAAATCGAGTCTAGCGGAGGGCTCCAATGAGCAGTTCTTC.

CDR3 in amino acids: CASSVGTSGRAGANVLTF. Here the CDR3 DNA reads TGTGCCAGCAGCGTCGGGACTAGCGGGAGGGCTGGGGCCAACGTCCTGACTTTC. J is TRBJ2-6 and V is TRBV5-6; TRBD2 matches at 16 bases. The germline V gene encodes CDR1 SGHDT and CDR2 YYEEEE. The CDR3 covers 18 residues. The junction had 3 bases not matched to a gene; V was cut back by 4 bases and J by 2 bases.

The chain is built from TRBV5-8 and TRBJ1-2, with D hard to call. Germline CDR1 is SGHTS and CDR2 is YDEGEE. The CDR3 loop spans 13 amino acids. Trimming took 0 bases from V and 4 from J, leaving 7 bases between them. DNA for the CDR3: TGTGCCAGCAGCTTGGTACCTATCTATGGCTACACCTTC. Translated, it gives CASSLVPIYGYTF.

This clone has a single count. This chain uses TRBV11-2 with TRBJ1-3; weak D call: TRBD1 (6 bases). Germline lookup yields CDR1 SGHAT and CDR2 FQNNGV. V shed 0 bases and J shed 2 bases, with 11 bases lying between them. The CDR3 contains 16 residues. The DNA of the CDR3 is TGTGCCAGCAGCTTAGATCTACCAGGGGCTGGAAACACCATATATTTT. Translation: CASSLDLPGAGNTIYF.

CDR3 residues: CASGPGQGKLFF. Written as DNA, the CDR3 is TGTGCCAGCGGTCCCGGACAGGGTAAACTGTTTTTT. The V call is TRBV6-5, the J call TRBJ1-4; TRBD1 agrees at 8 bases. Germline lookup yields CDR1 MNHEY and CDR2 SVGAGI. With 8 bases clipped from V and 11 bases from J, the junction kept 7 bases outside the gene matches. This CDR3 is built from 12 residues.

The genes are TRBV5-5 and TRBJ1-2; possibly TRBD1 for D (5 bases). Per germline, CDR1 SGHKS and CDR2 YYEKEE (reference sequence). The germline V and J ends were trimmed by 6 bases and 4 bases, with 19 bases remaining between them. This CDR3 contains 15 residues. The CDR3 coding sequence is TGTGCCAGCATCCGTGACTCAGGGTTCCTCTATGGCTACACCTTC. It specifies CASIRDSGFLYGYTF.

This chain joins TRBV5-1 and TRBJ1-2; D call uncertain. The V gene's germline CDR1 is SGHRS and CDR2 YFSETQ. The CDR3 contains 15 residues. V was trimmed by 0 bases and J by 8 bases, leaving 17 bases between them. This CDR3 is CASSLAAPNVEGYTF. CDR3 in DNA: TGCGCCAGCAGCTTGGCTGCACCTAATGTCGAAGGCTACACCTTC. The whole variable domain, remainder taken from reference TRBV5-1 and TRBJ1-2, is KAGVTQTPRYLIKTRGQQVTLSCSPISGHRSVSWYQQTPGQGLQFLFEYFSETQRNKGNFPGRFSGRQFSNSRSEMNVSTLELGDSALYLCASSLAAPNVEGYTFGSGTRLTVV.

The V gene is TRBV6-5, the J gene TRBJ1-1; D not certain. CDR1 and CDR2 from the germline V gene are MNHEY and SVGAGI. The CDR3 is made up of 14 amino acids. Trimming pared 0 bases from V and 3 bases from J, leaving 8 bases between. The CDR3 region has the DNA TGTGCCAGCAGTTACTCGATAGGAGACACTGAAGCTTTCTTT. This gives the protein CASSYSIGDTEAFF.

This rearrangement joins TRBV6-1 to TRBJ2-3; tentative D call: TRBD2 (6 bases). CDR1 and CDR2 (germline): MNHNS, SASEGT. The CDR3 contains 13 residues. V dropped 9 bases and J dropped 2 bases, with 12 bases sitting between them. CDR3 in amino acids: CASAGRPTDTQYF. In DNA form, the CDR3 reads TGTGCCAGTGCGGGGCGGCCCACAGATACGCAGTATTTT.

This chain joins TRBV10-3 and TRBJ2-7, with D possibly matching TRBD1 (5 bases). Trimming removed 0 bases from V and 2 bases from J, with 11 bases in between. CDR3 length: 15 residues. Germline V lookup: CDR1 ENHRY, CDR2 SYGVKD. The CDR3 sequence is CAISESIRGAYEQYF. The CDR3 coding sequence is TGTGCCATCAGTGAGTCGATTAGGGGCGCCTACGAGCAGTACTTC.

This chain connects TRBV23-1 to TRBJ2-2; 12 positions match TRBD2. TRBV23-1 is identified as an open reading frame with a role that is uncertain. The trim removed 3 bases at V and 4 bases at J, leaving 3 bases unmatched. The CDR3 has 16 amino acids. The CDR3 region has the DNA TGCGCCAGCAGTCACCTAGCGGGAGGGCGCACCGGGGAGCTGTTTTTT. This gives the protein CASSHLAGGRTGELFF.

V usage is TRBV19 and J usage is TRBJ2-2, with TRBD2 identical over 10 bases. V shed 0 bases, J shed 5 bases, and the junction held 6 bases outside the gene matches. CDR3 length equals 17 residues. Germline V lookup: CDR1 LNHDA, CDR2 SQIVND (reference sequence). The CDR3 sequence is CASSIDLASGSTGELFF. The CDR3 DNA is TGTGCCAGTAGTATAGATCTGGCTAGCGGGAGTACCGGGGAGCTGTTTTTT. Full variable domain (missing parts from reference TRBV19 and TRBJ2-2): DGGITQSPKYLFRKEGQNVTLSCEQNLNHDAMYWYRQDPGQGLRLIYYSQIVNDFQKGDIAEGYSVSREKKESFPLTVTSAQKNPTAFYLCASSIDLASGSTGELFFGEGSRLTVL.

The rearrangement uses TRBV5-6 and TRBJ2-1, with TRBD2 identical over 7 bases. V trimming: 0 bases; J trimming: 7 bases; junction bases outside the gene matches: 10. The V gene's germline CDR1 is SGHDT and CDR2 YYEEEE. The CDR3 is 16 amino acids. CDR3 in amino acids: CASSLGVGLHINEQFF. Here the CDR3 DNA reads TGTGCCAGCAGCTTGGGGGTGGGACTACATATTAATGAGCAGTTCTTC. The whole variable domain, filled in from reference TRBV5-6 and TRBJ2-1, reads DAGVTQSPTHLIKTRGQQVTLRCSPKSGHDTVSWYQQALGQGPQFIFQYYEEEERQRGNFPDRFSGHQFPNYSSELNVNALLLGDSALYLCASSLGVGLHINEQFFGPGTRLTVL.

The chain recombines TRBV19 with TRBJ1-1; TRBD1 matches 8 bases. V was pared by 3 bases and J by 0 bases, with 3 bases of the junction left unmatched. The germline V gene encodes CDR1 LNHDA and CDR2 SQIVND (reference sequence). The CDR3 loop spans 15 amino acids. The DNA of the CDR3 is TGTGCCAGTAGTATCAGGGGGCCATTGAACACTGAAGCTTTCTTT. Translated, it gives CASSIRGPLNTEAFF.